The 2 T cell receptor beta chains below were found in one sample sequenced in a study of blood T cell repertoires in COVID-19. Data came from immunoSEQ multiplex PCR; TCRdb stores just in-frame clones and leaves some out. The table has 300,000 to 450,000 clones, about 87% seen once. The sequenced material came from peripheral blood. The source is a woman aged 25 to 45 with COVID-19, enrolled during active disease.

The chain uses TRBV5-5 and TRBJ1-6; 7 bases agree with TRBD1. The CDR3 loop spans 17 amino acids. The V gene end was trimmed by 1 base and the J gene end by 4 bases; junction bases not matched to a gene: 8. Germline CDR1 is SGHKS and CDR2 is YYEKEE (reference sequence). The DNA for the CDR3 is TGTGCCAGCAGCTTGAATGGGCCGGGACAGTATAATTCACCCCTCCACTTT. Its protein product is CASSLNGPGQYNSPLHF.

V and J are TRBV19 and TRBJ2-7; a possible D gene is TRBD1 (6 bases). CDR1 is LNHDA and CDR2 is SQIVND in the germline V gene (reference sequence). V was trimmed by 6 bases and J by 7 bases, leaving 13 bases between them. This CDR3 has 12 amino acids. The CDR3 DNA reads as TGTGCCAGTAGCGTGACAGGACGAGAGCAGTACTTC. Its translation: CASSVTGREQYF.